Sequencing of this TCR beta chain was carried out in a study of T cell changes during pregnancy in multiple sclerosis. Trimming removed 1 base from V and 7 bases from J; junction bases left unmatched: 8. The CDR3 runs to 15 residues. CDR1 and CDR2 (germline): SGHRS, YFSETQ. Assay used: immunoSEQ multiplex PCR; TCRdb lists only in-frame clones, some missing. The profile shows about 38,000 clones, over 90% of them singletons. The TCR was taken from a female donor with multiple sclerosis, enrolled in a pregnancy study. The sequencing used CD4+ T cells from peripheral blood mononuclear cells, collected in the second trimester of pregnancy. This chain uses TRBV5-1 with TRBJ2-1; 7 bases line up with TRBD2. This chain's CDR3 is CASSLSPGGKNEQFF. The CDR3, as DNA: TGCGCCAGCAGCTTGAGCCCGGGGGGAAAGAATGAGCAGTTCTTC.